This TCR beta chain came from a study of blood T cell repertoires in COVID-19. Study summary: The cDNA or gDNA used as material had been derived from T cells, B-cell-depleted T cells, or PBMCs.

Authors' data handling: Estimates of nucleated cell counts were drawn from the amplification of reference gene primers. Repertoires were generated with immunoSEQ multiplex PCR, while TCRdb's copy carries only in-frame clones and drops some. The D gene and trimming were derived from the DNA, and the V and J assignments and clone size from that table. The profile shows roughly 220,000 clones, roughly 89% of them singletons. Those who participated ranged in age from roughly 18 to 100 years and resided in about 24 US areas. Donors were grouped by their self-reported clinical history. This clone was observed a single time. The CDR3 sequence is 14 residues long. Germline-derived CDR1 and CDR2 are LNHDA and SQIVND (reference sequence). J gave up 5 bases and V 5 bases, and 9 bases lay outside the gene matches.

Source material: PBMCs or T cells enriched from blood (not recorded which). The chain uses TRBV19 and TRBJ2-7; 7 bases fit TRBD2. This sequence originates from a woman aged 40 to 50 who had recovered from COVID-19. Written as DNA, the CDR3 is TGTGCCAGTAGTTGGTTGGGGAGCGGGAACGAGCAGTACTTC. This gives the protein CASSWLGSGNEQYF. The variable domain in full, completed from reference TRBV19 and TRBJ2-7, reads DGGITQSPKYLFRKEGQNVTLSCEQNLNHDAMYWYRQDPGQGLRLIYYSQIVNDFQKGDIAEGYSVSREKKESFPLTVTSAQKNPTAFYLCASSWLGSGNEQYFGPGTRLTVT.